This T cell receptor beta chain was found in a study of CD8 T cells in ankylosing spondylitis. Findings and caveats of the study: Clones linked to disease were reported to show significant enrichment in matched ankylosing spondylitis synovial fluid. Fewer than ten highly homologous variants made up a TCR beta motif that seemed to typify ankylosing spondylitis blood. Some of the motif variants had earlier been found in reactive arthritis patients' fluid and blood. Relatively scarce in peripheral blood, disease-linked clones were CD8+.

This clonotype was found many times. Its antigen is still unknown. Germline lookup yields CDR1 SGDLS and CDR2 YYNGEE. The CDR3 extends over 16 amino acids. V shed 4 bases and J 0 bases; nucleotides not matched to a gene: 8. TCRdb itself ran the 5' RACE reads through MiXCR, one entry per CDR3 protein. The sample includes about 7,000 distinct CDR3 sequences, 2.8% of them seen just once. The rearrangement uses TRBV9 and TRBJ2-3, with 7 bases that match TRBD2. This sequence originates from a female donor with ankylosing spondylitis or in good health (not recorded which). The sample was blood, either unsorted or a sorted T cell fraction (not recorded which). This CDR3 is CASSSSSGPSTDTQYF. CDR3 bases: TGTGCCAGCAGCTCGAGTAGCGGGCCTAGCACAGATACGCAGTATTTT.